This is a list of T cell receptor beta chains from one sample in a study of prognosis after radiotherapy for stage I lung cancer. TCRdb reprocessed the multiplex PCR reads via MiXCR and lists one record per CDR3 protein. The data hold tens of thousands of distinct CDR3 sequences, with about 43% observed a single time. Sequenced here: PBMCs, sampled before or after stereotactic body radiation therapy (not recorded which). Receptor source: a donor over 45 with non-small cell lung cancer. The CDR3 runs from the conserved cysteine through the conserved F or W. Each record gives: J gene, CDR3 length, D gene, V gene, clone size, CDR3 DNA, CDR3 protein. D genes are given only for firm matches. Expanded clones are given a class, and other clones once, few, many or no size at all.

TRBJ2-7,11,NA,TRBV11-3,NA,TGTGCCAGCAGCTTCGATGACGAGCAGTACTTT,CASSFDDEQYF
TRBJ2-5,13,NA,TRBV30,many,TGTGCCTGGAGGGAAATGGCGTTAGAGACCCAGTACTTC,CAWREMALETQYF
TRBJ2-2,13,NA,TRBV2,NA,TGTGCCAGCAGTGTGAATCGGATTGGGGAGCTGTTTTTT,CASSVNRIGELFF
TRBJ1-1,14,NA,TRBV14,many,TGTGCCAGCAGCCACCTTGGGCCACGGACTGAAGCTTTCTTT,CASSHLGPRTEAFF
TRBJ2-7,15,NA,TRBV6-1,few,TGTGCCGCTAAAGGCCAGGCGGTAGGCACCTACGAGCAGTACTTC,CAAKGQAVGTYEQYF
TRBJ2-1,21,TRBD2,TRBV28,NA,TGTGCCAGCAGTTCTCCCCTGACTAGCGCGATTTTCTCTAGCTCCTACAATGAGCAGTTCTTC,CASSSPLTSAIFSSSYNEQFF
TRBJ2-5,13,NA,TRBV27,many,TGTGCCAGCGGACCAGGGTCGGGTGGGACCCAGTACTTC,CASGPGSGGTQYF
TRBJ2-6,13,NA,TRBV30,many,TGTGCCTGGAGCGTAGCTGGGGCCAACGTCCTGACTTTC,CAWSVAGANVLTF
TRBJ1-5,15,NA,TRBV12-3/TRBV12-4,NA,TGTGCCAGCAGTTCAGGGATAGCAAGCAATAAGCCCCAGCATTTT,CASSSGIASNKPQHF
TRBJ2-7,14,TRBD1,TRBV6-2/TRBV6-3,NA,TGTGCCAGCAGCCAGACAGGGGGTTCGGGCGAGCAGTACTTC,CASSQTGGSGEQYF
TRBJ2-5,14,TRBD1,TRBV7-9,many,TGTGCCAGCATCCCCGGGACAGGGGAAGGGACCCAGTACTTC,CASIPGTGEGTQYF
TRBJ2-3,16,NA,TRBV11-3,medium-sized,TGTGCCAGCAGACGCCCTGGAAGGGGCCACACAGATACGCAGTATTTT,CASRRPGRGHTDTQYF
TRBJ1-1,11,NA,TRBV7-9,NA,TGTGCCAGCAGCCGACAGTCTGAAGCTTTCTTT,CASSRQSEAFF
TRBJ2-1,12,NA,TRBV20-1,many,TGCAGTGCTAAGGTTATGGGGCTGGAGCAGTTCTTC,CSAKVMGLEQFF
TRBJ2-2,15,NA,TRBV7-2,NA,TGTGCCAGCAGATTAGGAGCCCTTAAAACCGGGGAGCTGTTTTTT,CASRLGALKTGELFF
TRBJ2-5,12,NA,TRBV5-6,NA,TGTGCCAGCAGCTTGTCGGGGGATACCCAGTACTTC,CASSLSGDTQYF
TRBJ1-2,13,NA,TRBV7-2,many,TGTGCCAGCAGCTTAGTTGGGGACTATGGCTACACCTTC,CASSLVGDYGYTF
TRBJ2-7,19,NA,TRBV6-1,NA,TGTGCCAGCAGTCCTCATCCAATCGAGCGGGCCGGGGACGCCTACGAGCAGTACTTC,CASSPHPIERAGDAYEQYF
TRBJ1-1,13,NA,TRBV20-1,many,TGCAGTGCTAGAGATAGTGGCGCCGGGACAGCTTTCTTT,CSARDSGAGTAFF
TRBJ1-1,13,NA,TRBV7-6,NA,TGTGCCAGCAGCTTAGGATCGTTAACTGAAGCTTTCTTT,CASSLGSLTEAFF
TRBJ2-5,14,TRBD2,TRBV5-1,many,TGCGCCAGCAAGAGCGGGAGCGGTATAGAGACCCAGTACTTC,CASKSGSGIETQYF
TRBJ1-3,13,NA,TRBV19,once,TGTGCCAGTAGCTTAGAATCTGTAAATACCATATATTTT,CASSLESVNTIYF
TRBJ2-7,13,TRBD1,TRBV7-7,NA,TGTGCTAGCATTCGGGACAGGTCGGGAGAGCAGTACTTC,CASIRDRSGEQYF
TRBJ1-3,17,TRBD1,TRBV19,many,TGTGCCAGTAGCTCCCGTAGGACAGGGATAGGTGGAAACACCATATATTTT,CASSSRRTGIGGNTIYF
TRBJ1-6,17,TRBD1,TRBV5-4,many,TGTGCCAGCAGATCGACAGGGTCAGGCTCCTATAATTCACCCCTCCACTTT,CASRSTGSGSYNSPLHF
TRBJ2-7,19,NA,TRBV18,many,TGTGCCAGCTCACCGAACTCATTTCTATATGGGCGGCCGAGCTACGAGCAGTACTTC,CASSPNSFLYGRPSYEQYF
TRBJ1-6,16,NA,TRBV2,many,TGTGCCAGCAGGGAGGCACAATTGAGTTATAATTCACCCCTCCACTTT,CASREAQLSYNSPLHF
TRBJ2-1,19,TRBD2,TRBV27,NA,TGTGCCAGCAGCCCGGTCTTAGGAGCTTTAGCGGGAGTAGGGAATGAGCAGTTCTTC,CASSPVLGALAGVGNEQFF
TRBJ1-5,17,NA,TRBV20-1,NA,TGCAGTGCTAGAAACGTCTACCTGGGGCAGGGCGGGCAGCCCCAGCATTTT,CSARNVYLGQGGQPQHF
TRBJ2-2,13,TRBD2,TRBV12-3/TRBV12-4,medium-sized,TGTGCCAGCACTGTGGGAGGGCACGGGGAGCTGTTTTTT,CASTVGGHGELFF
TRBJ2-2,15,NA,TRBV9,NA,TGTGCCAGCAGCGCCAGACTAAGGGGCACCGGGGAGCTGTTTTTT,CASSARLRGTGELFF